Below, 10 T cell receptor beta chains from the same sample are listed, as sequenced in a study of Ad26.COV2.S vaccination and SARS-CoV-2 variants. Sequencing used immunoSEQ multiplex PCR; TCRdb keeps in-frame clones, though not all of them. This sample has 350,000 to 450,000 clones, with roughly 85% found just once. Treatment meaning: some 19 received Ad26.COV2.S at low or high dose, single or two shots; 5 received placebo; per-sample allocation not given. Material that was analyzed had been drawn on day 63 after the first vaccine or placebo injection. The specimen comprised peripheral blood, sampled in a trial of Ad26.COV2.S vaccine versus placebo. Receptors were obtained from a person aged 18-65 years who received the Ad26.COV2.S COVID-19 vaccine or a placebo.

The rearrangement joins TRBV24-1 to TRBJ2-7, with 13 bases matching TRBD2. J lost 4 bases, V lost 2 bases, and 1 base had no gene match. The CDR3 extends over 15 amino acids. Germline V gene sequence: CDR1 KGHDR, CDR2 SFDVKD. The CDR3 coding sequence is TGTGCCACCAGTGATTCGACTAGCGGGAGGTACGAGCAGTACTTC. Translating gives CATSDSTSGRYEQYF.

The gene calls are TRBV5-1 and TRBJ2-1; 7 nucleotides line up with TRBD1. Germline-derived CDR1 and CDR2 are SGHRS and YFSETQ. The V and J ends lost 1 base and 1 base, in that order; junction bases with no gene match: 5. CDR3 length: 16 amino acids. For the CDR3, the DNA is TGCGCCAGCAGCTTGATACCGGGACAGTCCTACAATGAGCAGTTCTTC. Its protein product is CASSLIPGQSYNEQFF.

CDR3 residues: CASSYAAGRYGYTF. The DNA of the CDR3 is TGTGCCAGCAGTTACGCGGCAGGGCGCTATGGCTACACCTTC. This chain connects TRBV6-5 to TRBJ1-2; a possible D gene is TRBD1 (5 bases). Per the germline V gene, CDR1 is MNHEY and CDR2 is SVGAGI. The CDR3 contains 14 residues. V was pared by 2 bases and J by 4 bases, with 11 bases between.

CDR3 residues: CASSPEGVAPIFGTQYF. CDR3 DNA sequence: TGTGCCAGCAGCCCCGAGGGGGTAGCGCCCATTTTTGGTACGCAGTATTTT. This chain links TRBV5-8 with TRBJ2-3; a possible D gene is TRBD1 (6 bases). Per germline, CDR1 SGHTS and CDR2 YDEGEE. This CDR3 region has 17 residues. The V end was cut by 4 bases, the J end by 8 bases, with 26 bases between.

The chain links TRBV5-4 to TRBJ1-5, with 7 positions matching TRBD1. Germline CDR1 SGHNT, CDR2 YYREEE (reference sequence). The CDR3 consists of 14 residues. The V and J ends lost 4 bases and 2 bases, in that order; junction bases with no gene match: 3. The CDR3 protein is CASSDRDGNQPQHF. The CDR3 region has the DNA TGTGCCAGCAGCGACAGGGATGGCAATCAGCCCCAGCATTTT.

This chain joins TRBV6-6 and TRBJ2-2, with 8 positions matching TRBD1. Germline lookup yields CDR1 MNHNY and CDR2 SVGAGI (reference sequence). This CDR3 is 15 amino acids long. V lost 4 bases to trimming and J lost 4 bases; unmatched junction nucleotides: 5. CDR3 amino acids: CASSLQGVRTGELFF. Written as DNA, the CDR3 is TGTGCCAGCAGTTTACAGGGGGTCCGCACCGGGGAGCTGTTTTTT.

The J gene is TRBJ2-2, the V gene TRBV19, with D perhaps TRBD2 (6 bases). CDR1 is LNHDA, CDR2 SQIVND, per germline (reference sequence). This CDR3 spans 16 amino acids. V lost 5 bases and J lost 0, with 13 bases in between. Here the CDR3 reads CASSSSVLTNTGELFF. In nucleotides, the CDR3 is TGTGCCAGTAGTTCTAGCGTCTTGACGAACACCGGGGAGCTGTTTTTT.

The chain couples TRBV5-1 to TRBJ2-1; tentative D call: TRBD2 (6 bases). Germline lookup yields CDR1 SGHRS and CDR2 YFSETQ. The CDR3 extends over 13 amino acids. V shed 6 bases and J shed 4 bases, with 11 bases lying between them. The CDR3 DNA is TGCGCCAGCACCAGGGACTCTTACAATGAGCAGTTCTTC. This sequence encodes CASTRDSYNEQFF.

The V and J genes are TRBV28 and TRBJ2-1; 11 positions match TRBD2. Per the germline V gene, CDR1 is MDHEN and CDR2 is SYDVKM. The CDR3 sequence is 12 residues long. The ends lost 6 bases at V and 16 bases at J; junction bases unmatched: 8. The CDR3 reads CASSPTSGSFFF. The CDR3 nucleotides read TGTGCCAGCAGCCCAACTAGCGGGAGTTTCTTCTTC.

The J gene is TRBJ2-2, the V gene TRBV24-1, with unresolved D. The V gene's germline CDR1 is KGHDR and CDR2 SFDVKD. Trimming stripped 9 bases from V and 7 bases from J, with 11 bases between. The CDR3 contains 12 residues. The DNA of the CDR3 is TGTGCCACCGGCTCTGAAGGCGGGGAGCTGTTTTTT. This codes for CATGSEGGELFF.